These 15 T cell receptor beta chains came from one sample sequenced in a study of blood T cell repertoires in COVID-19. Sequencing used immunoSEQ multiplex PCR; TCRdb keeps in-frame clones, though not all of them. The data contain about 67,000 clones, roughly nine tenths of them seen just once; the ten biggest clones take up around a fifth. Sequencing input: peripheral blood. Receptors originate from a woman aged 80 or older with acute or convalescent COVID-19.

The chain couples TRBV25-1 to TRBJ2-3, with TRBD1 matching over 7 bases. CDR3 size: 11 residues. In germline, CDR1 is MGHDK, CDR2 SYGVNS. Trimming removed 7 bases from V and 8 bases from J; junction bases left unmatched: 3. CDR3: CASTGQATQYF. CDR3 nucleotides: TGTGCCAGCACTGGACAGGCTACGCAGTATTTT. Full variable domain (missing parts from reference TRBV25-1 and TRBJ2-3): EADIYQTPRYLVIGTGKKITLECSQTMGHDKMYWYQQDPGMELHLIHYSYGVNSTEKGDLSSESTVSRIRTEHFPLTLESARPSHTSQYLCASTGQATQYFGPGTRLTVL.

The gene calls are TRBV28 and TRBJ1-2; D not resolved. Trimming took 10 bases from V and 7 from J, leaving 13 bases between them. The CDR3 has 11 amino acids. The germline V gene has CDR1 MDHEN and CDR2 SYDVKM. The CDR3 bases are TGTGCCACCCTTTCGCGAATTGGCTACACCTTC. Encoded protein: CATLSRIGYTF.

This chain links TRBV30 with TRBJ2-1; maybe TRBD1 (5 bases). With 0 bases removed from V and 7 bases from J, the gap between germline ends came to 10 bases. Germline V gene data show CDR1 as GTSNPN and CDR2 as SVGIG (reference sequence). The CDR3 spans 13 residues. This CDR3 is CAWSVQGTNEQFF. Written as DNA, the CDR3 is TGTGCCTGGAGTGTCCAGGGAACTAATGAGCAGTTCTTC.

The CDR3 DNA is TGCGCCAGCAGCTTGGACGGGCGGCTAGCGGCTTACAATGAGCAGTTCTTC. This encodes CASSLDGRLAAYNEQFF. The rearrangement uses TRBV5-1 and TRBJ2-1; 7 nucleotides agree with TRBD2. The ends lost 0 bases at V and 4 bases at J; junction bases unmatched: 10. Germline CDR1 SGHRS, CDR2 YFSETQ. CDR3 size: 17 residues.

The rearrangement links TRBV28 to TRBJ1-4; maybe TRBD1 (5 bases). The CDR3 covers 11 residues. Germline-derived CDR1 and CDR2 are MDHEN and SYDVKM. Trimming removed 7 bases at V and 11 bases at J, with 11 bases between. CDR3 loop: CASNWEGKLFF. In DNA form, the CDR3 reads TGTGCCAGCAACTGGGAGGGGAAACTGTTTTTT.

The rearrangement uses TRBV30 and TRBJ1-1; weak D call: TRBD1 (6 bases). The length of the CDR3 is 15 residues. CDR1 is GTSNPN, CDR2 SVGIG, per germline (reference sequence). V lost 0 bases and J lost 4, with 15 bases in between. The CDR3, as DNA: TGTGCCTGGAGTGTCTCCAGGGCCAGGGGCACTGAAGCTTTCTTT. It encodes CAWSVSRARGTEAFF.

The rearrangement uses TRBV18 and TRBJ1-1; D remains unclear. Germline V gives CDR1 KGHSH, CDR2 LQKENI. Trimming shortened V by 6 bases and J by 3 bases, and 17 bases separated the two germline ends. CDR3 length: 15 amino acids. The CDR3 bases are TGTGCCAGCTCGCCGACCCTATCCGGGGACACTGAAGCTTTCTTT. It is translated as CASSPTLSGDTEAFF.

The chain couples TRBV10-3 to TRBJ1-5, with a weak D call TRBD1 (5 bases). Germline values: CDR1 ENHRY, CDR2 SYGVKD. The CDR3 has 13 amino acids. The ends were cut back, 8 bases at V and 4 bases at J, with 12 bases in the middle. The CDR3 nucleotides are TGTGCCATCGGGGGGGTTGAGAATCAGCCCCAGCATTTT. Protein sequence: CAIGGVENQPQHF.

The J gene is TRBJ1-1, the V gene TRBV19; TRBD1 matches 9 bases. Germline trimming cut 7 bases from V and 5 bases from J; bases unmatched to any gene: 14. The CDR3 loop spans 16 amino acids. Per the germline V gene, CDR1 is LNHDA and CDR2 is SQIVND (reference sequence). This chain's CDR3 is CASKATQGALGTEAFF. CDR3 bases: TGTGCCAGTAAGGCGACACAGGGGGCTCTGGGGACTGAAGCTTTCTTT.

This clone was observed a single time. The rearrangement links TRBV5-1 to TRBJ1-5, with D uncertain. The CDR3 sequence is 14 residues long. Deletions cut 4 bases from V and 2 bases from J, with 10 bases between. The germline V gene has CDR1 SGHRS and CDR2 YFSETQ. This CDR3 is CASSPAGGNQPQHF. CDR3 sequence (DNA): TGCGCCAGCAGCCCCGCGGGAGGCAATCAGCCCCAGCATTTT.

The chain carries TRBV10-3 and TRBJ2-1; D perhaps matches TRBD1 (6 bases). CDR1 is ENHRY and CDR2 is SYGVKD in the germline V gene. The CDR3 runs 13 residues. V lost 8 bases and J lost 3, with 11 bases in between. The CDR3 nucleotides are TGTGCCATCCGACAGGACCACTACAATGAGCAGTTCTTC. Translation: CAIRQDHYNEQFF.

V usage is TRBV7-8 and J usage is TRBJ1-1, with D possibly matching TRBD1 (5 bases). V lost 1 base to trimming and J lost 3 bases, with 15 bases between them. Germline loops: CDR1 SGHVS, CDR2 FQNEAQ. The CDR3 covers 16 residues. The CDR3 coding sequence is TGTGCCAGCAGCTTAGGAATTTTAGGAGGGGACACTGAAGCTTTCTTT. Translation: CASSLGILGGDTEAFF.

The CDR3 sequence: CASGLSRGLGGYTF. Here the CDR3 DNA reads TGTGCTAGTGGTTTGTCGAGGGGGCTCGGGGGCTACACCTTC. The chain links TRBV12-5 to TRBJ1-2, with 7 bases identical to TRBD1. Per the germline V gene, CDR1 is LGHNT and CDR2 is FRNRAP. The CDR3 runs to 14 residues. V trimming: 2 bases; J trimming: 8 bases; junction bases outside the gene matches: 8. The entire variable domain, with the rest obtained from reference TRBV12-5 and TRBJ1-2, is as follows: DARVTQTPRHKVTEMGQEVTMRCQPILGHNTVFWYRQTMMQGLELLAYFRNRAPLDDSGMPKDRFSAEMPDATLATLKIQPSEPRDSAVYFCASGLSRGLGGYTFGSGTRLTVV.

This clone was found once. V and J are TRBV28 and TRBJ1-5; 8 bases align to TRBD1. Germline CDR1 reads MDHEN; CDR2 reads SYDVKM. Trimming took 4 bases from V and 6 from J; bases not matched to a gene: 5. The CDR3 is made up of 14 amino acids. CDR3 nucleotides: TGTGCCAGCAGTTCAGGGGGCTATGGTCAGCCCCAGCATTTT. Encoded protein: CASSSGGYGQPQHF.

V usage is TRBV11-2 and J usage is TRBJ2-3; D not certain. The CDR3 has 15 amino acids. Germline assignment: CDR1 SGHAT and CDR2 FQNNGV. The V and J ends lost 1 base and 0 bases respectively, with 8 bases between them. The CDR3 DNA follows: TGTGCCAGCAGCTTAGGAGTGACTAGCACAGATACGCAGTATTTT. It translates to CASSLGVTSTDTQYF.